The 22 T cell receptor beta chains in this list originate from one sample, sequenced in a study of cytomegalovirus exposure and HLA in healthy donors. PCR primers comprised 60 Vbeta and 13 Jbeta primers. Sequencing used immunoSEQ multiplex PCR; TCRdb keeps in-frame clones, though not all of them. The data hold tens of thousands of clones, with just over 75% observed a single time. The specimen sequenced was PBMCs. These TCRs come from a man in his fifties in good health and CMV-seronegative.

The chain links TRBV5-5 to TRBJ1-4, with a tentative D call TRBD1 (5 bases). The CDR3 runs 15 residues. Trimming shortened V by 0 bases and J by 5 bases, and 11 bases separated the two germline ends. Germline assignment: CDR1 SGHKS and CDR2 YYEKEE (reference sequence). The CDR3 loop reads CASSLVGAGNEKLFF. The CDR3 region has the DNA TGTGCCAGCAGCTTGGTTGGGGCGGGGAATGAAAAACTGTTTTTT.

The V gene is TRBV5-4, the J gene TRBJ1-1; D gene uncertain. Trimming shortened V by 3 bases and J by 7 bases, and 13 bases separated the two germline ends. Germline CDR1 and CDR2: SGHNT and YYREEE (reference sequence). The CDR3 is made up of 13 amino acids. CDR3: CASSSNPSGEAFF. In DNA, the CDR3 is TGTGCCAGCAGCTCAAATCCATCGGGTGAAGCTTTCTTT.

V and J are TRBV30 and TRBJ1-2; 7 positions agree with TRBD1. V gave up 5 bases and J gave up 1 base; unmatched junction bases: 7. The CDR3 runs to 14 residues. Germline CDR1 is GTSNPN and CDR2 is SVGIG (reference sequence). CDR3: CAWVSRGSNYGYTF. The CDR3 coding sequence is TGTGCCTGGGTCAGCAGGGGGAGTAACTATGGCTACACCTTC.

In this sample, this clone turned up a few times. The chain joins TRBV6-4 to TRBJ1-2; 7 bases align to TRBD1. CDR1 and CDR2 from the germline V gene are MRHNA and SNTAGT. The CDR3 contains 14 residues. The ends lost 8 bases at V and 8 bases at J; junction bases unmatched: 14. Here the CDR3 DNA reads TGTGCCAGCCGCCGGGACAGCCGCGTTGAAGGCTACACCTTC. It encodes CASRRDSRVEGYTF.

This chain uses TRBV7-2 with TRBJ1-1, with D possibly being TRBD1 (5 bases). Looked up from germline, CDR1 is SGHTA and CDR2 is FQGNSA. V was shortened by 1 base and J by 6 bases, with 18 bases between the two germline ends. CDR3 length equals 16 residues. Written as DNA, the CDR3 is TGTGCCAGCAGCTTAGTTTTGTCACGCCAAGGGGCTGAAGCTTTCTTT. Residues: CASSLVLSRQGAEAFF.

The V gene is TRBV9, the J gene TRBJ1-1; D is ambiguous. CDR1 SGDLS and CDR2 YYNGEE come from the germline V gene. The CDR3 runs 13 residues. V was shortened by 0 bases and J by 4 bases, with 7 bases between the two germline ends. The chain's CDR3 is CASSVAQSTEAFF. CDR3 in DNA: TGTGCCAGCAGCGTAGCACAGAGCACTGAAGCTTTCTTT. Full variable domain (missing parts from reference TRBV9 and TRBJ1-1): DSGVTQTPKHLITATGQRVTLRCSPRSGDLSVYWYQQSLDQGLQFLIQYYNGEERAKGNILERFSAQQFPDLHSELNLSSLELGDSALYFCASSVAQSTEAFFGQGTRLTVV.

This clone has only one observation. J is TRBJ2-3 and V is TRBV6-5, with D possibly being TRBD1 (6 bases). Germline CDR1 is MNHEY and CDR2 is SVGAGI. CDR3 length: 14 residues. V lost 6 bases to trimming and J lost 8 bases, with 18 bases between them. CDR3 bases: TGTGCCAGCAGGGAACCCGCGACAGGAGGTACGCAGTATTTT. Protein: CASREPATGGTQYF.

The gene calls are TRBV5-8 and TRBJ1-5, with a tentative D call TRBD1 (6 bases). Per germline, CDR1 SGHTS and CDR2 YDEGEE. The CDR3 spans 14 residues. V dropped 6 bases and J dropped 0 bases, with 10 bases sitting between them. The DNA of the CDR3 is TGTGCCAGCATATGGGGGCTTAGCAATCAGCCCCAGCATTTT. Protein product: CASIWGLSNQPQHF.

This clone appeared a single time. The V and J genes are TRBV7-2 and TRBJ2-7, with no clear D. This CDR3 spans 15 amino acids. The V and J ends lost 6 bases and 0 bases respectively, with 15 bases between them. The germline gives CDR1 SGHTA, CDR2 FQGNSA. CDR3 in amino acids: CASSSARRSSYEQYF. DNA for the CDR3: TGTGCCAGCAGTTCTGCCCGAAGGAGCTCCTACGAGCAGTACTTC.

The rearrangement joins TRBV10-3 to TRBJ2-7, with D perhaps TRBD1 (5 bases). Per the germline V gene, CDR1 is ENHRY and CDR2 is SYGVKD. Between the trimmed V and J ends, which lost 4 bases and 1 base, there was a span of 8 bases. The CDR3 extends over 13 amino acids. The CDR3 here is CAISVRVSYEQYF. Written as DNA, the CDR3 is TGTGCCATCAGTGTCAGGGTTTCCTACGAGCAGTACTTC.

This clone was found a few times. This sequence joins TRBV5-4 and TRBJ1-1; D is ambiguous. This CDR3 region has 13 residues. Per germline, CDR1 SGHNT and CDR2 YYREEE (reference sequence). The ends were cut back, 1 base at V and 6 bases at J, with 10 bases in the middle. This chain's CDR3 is CASSLLAAPEAFF. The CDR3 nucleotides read TGTGCCAGCAGCTTGCTGGCCGCCCCTGAAGCTTTCTTT.

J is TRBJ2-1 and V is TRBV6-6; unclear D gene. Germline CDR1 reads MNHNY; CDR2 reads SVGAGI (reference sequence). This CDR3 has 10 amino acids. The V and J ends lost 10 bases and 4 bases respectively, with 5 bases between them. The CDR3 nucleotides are TGTGCCACAATGTACAATGAGCAGTTCTTC. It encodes CATMYNEQFF.

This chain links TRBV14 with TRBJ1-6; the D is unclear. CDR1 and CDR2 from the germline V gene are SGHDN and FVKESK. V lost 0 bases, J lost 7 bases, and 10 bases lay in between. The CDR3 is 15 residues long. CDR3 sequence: CASSQEGSGNSPLHF. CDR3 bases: TGTGCCAGCAGCCAAGAGGGGTCGGGAAATTCACCCCTCCACTTT.

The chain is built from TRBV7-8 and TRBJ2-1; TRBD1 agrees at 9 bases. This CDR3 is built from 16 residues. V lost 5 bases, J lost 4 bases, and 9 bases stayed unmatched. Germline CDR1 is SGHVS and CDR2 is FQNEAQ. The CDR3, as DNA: TGTGCCAGCAGCCTGCGACAGGGGGGATATTACAATGAGCAGTTCTTC. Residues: CASSLRQGGYYNEQFF.

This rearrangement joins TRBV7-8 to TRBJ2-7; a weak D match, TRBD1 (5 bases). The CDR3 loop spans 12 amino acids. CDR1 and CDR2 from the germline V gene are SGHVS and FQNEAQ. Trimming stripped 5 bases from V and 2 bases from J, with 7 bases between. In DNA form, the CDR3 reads TGTGCCAGCAGCCAGGGCACCTACGAGCAGTACTTC. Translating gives CASSQGTYEQYF.

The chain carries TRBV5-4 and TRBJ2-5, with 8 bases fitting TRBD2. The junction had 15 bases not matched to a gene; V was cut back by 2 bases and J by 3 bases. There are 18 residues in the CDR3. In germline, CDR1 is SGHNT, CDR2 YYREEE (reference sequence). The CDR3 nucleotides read TGTGCCAGCAGCTTCGGGTTGATAGCGGGGCGACTAAAAGAGACCCAGTACTTC. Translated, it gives CASSFGLIAGRLKETQYF. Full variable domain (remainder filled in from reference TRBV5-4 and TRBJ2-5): ETGVTQSPTHLIKTRGQQVTLRCSSQSGHNTVSWYQQALGQGPQFIFQYYREEENGRGNFPPRFSGLQFPNYSSELNVNALELDDSALYLCASSFGLIAGRLKETQYFGPGTRLLVL.

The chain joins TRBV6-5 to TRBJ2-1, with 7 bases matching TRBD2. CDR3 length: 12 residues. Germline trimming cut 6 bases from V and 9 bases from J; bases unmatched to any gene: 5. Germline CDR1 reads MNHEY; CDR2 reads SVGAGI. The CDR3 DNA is TGTGCCAGCAGAGACCGGGGGGTTGAGCAGTTCTTC. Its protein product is CASRDRGVEQFF.

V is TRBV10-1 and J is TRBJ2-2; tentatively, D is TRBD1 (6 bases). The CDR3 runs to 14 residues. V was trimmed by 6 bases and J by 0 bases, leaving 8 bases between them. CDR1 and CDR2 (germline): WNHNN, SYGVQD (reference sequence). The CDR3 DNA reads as TGCGCCAGCAGCGGACAGACGAACACCGGGGAGCTGTTTTTT. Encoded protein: CASSGQTNTGELFF.

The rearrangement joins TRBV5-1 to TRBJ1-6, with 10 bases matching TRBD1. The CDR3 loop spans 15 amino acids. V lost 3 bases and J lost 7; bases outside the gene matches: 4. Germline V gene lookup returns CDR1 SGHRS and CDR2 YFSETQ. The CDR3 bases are TGCGCCAGCAGCTATAGACAGGGGGCCAATTCACCCCTCCACTTT. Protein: CASSYRQGANSPLHF.

For the CDR3, the DNA is TGTGCCAGTCAGTCGGCTAGCGATATCAATGAGCAGTTCTTC. Translating it yields CASQSASDINEQFF. The gene calls are TRBV19 and TRBJ2-1; tentative D call: TRBD2 (6 bases). Germline CDR1 LNHDA, CDR2 SQIVND (reference sequence). The CDR3 covers 14 residues. V was pared by 8 bases and J by 6 bases, with 17 bases between. Full variable domain (missing parts from reference TRBV19 and TRBJ2-1): DGGITQSPKYLFRKEGQNVTLSCEQNLNHDAMYWYRQDPGQGLRLIYYSQIVNDFQKGDIAEGYSVSREKKESFPLTVTSAQKNPTAFYLCASQSASDINEQFFGPGTRLTVL.

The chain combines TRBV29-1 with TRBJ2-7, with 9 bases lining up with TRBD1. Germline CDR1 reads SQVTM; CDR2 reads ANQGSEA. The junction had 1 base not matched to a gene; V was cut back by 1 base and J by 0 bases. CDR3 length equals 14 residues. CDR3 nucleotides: TGCAGCGTTGAAGGGACAGGGGCCTCCTACGAGCAGTACTTC. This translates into CSVEGTGASYEQYF.

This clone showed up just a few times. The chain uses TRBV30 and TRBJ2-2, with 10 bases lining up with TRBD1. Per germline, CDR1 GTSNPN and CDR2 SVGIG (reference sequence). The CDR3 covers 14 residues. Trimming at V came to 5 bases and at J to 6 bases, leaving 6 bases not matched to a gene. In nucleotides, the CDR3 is TGTGCCTGGGACCGGGACAGGGGAGCCGGGGAGCTGTTTTTT. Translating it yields CAWDRDRGAGELFF.